This T cell receptor beta chain was identified in a study of blood T cell repertoires in COVID-19. Across the study: Whether acute or convalescent, the COVID-19 samples came from the United States, Italy and Spain. Nucleic acid was either cDNA or gDNA, and it came from T cells, B-cell-depleted T cells, or PBMCs.

In the authors' workflow: Estimates of nucleated cell counts were drawn from the amplification of reference gene primers. Repertoires were generated with immunoSEQ multiplex PCR, while TCRdb's copy carries only in-frame clones and drops some. That table is the source of V, J and clone size, and D and trimming were worked out from the DNA. The table has a few hundred thousand clones, 80% to 90% seen once. Germline trimming cut 5 bases from V and 4 bases from J; bases unmatched to any gene: 9. The CDR3 extends over 17 amino acids. Per germline, CDR1 LNHNV and CDR2 YYDKDF (reference sequence). V is TRBV15 and J is TRBJ2-7; the match to TRBD2 covers 15 bases. This receptor was obtained from a middle-aged man with acute or convalescent COVID-19. Source material: peripheral blood. The CDR3 DNA is TGTGCCACCAGCGGGCCCGGGACTAGCGGGGGGATGTACGAGCAGTACTTC. Its protein product is CATSGPGTSGGMYEQYF.